Below, 12 T cell receptor beta chains from the same sample are listed, as sequenced in a study of blood T cell repertoires in COVID-19. Assay: immunoSEQ multiplex PCR; the TCRdb copy retains only in-frame clones and omits some. The sample has nearly 55,000 clones, around 84% seen once; the top ten hold roughly 12%. The source material was peripheral blood. Every receptor here comes from a man between 65 and 80 years old with active COVID-19.

The chain is built from TRBV5-4 and TRBJ2-7; a weak D match, TRBD2 (7 bases). The CDR3 is 14 amino acids. Trimming stripped 9 bases from V and 6 bases from J, with 22 bases between. Germline lookup yields CDR1 SGHNT and CDR2 YYREEE (reference sequence). The CDR3 bases are TGTGCCACCCGACCGGGGGGCGGGTCGGCCGAGCAGTACTTC. This encodes CATRPGGGSAEQYF.

This clone was seen a handful of times. The rearrangement links TRBV15 to TRBJ2-1; the match to TRBD1 covers 7 bases. Germline CDR1 LNHNV, CDR2 YYDKDF (reference sequence). The V segment lost 4 bases and the J segment 5 bases; nucleotides outside the gene matches: 17. The CDR3 extends over 18 amino acids. CDR3 DNA: TGTGCCACCAGCATTGTCGGGGACGAAGGGGGCGTAGACAATGAGCAGTTCTTC. Translation: CATSIVGDEGGVDNEQFF.

The chain couples TRBV2 to TRBJ2-5, with a tentative D call TRBD1 (6 bases). The CDR3 totals 14 residues. V lost 4 bases and J lost 0, with 9 bases in between. Germline V gives CDR1 SNHLY, CDR2 FYNNEI. The DNA of the CDR3 is TGTGCCAGCAGTGCCAACAGGGACCAAGAGACCCAGTACTTC. This translates into CASSANRDQETQYF.

The chain employs TRBV7-7 and TRBJ2-5; 9 bases map to TRBD1. With 5 bases clipped from V and 2 bases from J, the junction kept 3 bases outside the gene matches. CDR1 and CDR2 (germline): SSHAT, FNYEAQ (reference sequence). The CDR3 loop spans 14 amino acids. The CDR3 nucleotides are TGTGCCAGCAGCCGTGGACAGGGGCAAGAGACCCAGTACTTC. Translating it yields CASSRGQGQETQYF.

This rearrangement joins TRBV3-1 (or the pseudogene TRBV3-2) to TRBJ2-2; 7 bases are a match to TRBD1. There are 17 residues in the CDR3. Germline values: CDR1 LGHDT, CDR2 YNNKEL (reference sequence). Unmatched junction bases numbered 6, after V lost 0 bases and J lost 2 bases. CDR3 DNA sequence: TGTGCCAGCAGCCAAGAACTTGGGACAGTCAACACCGGGGAGCTGTTTTTT. This encodes CASSQELGTVNTGELFF.

This clone was counted at least ten times. V is TRBV15 and J is TRBJ2-7, with 7 bases identical to TRBD1. Germline V gives CDR1 LNHNV, CDR2 YYDKDF (reference sequence). Trimming took 5 bases from V and 7 from J; bases not matched to a gene: 17. This CDR3 spans 16 amino acids. Here the CDR3 reads CATSSSLGTDDGEQYF. CDR3 bases: TGTGCCACCAGCTCCTCGCTGGGGACAGACGATGGGGAGCAGTACTTC.

This clone is a singleton in its sample. The rearrangement joins TRBV6-4 to TRBJ2-3; possible D gene TRBD1, 5 bases. The length of the CDR3 is 15 residues. The ends were cut back, 0 bases at V and 0 bases at J, with 7 bases in the middle. CDR1 is MRHNA, CDR2 SNTAGT, per germline. CDR3 in DNA: TGTGCCAGCAGTGACTCTGGGGCGAGCACAGATACGCAGTATTTT. Its translation: CASSDSGASTDTQYF.

This chain links TRBV7-2 with TRBJ2-3, with 11 nucleotides matching TRBD2. The ends lost 1 base at V and 1 base at J; junction bases unmatched: 7. The CDR3 is 18 amino acids. CDR1 SGHTA and CDR2 FQGNSA come from the germline V gene. The CDR3 is CASSLDWLAGGGTDTQYF. Here the CDR3 DNA reads TGTGCCAGCAGCTTAGACTGGCTAGCGGGGGGAGGCACAGATACGCAGTATTTT.

V and J are TRBV5-4 and TRBJ2-5; TRBD2 aligns across 12 bases. The CDR3 covers 15 residues. Germline V gives CDR1 SGHNT, CDR2 YYREEE (reference sequence). V was pared by 6 bases and J by 3 bases, with 6 bases of the junction left unmatched. DNA for the CDR3: TGTGCCAGCATGCCTAGCGGGGGGGCAAAAGAGACCCAGTACTTC. It translates to CASMPSGGAKETQYF.

This chain joins TRBV11-3 and TRBJ1-3; a weak D match, TRBD1 (6 bases). Trimming stripped 1 base from V and 0 bases from J, with 10 bases between. The CDR3 has 16 residues. Germline V CDR1 and CDR2: SGHNT, YENEEA. Here the CDR3 DNA reads TGTGCCAGCAGCTTAGGCCCAGGGGACTCTGGAAACACCATATATTTT. It yields the protein CASSLGPGDSGNTIYF. Full variable domain (remainder filled in from reference TRBV11-3 and TRBJ1-3): EAGVVQSPRYKIIEKKQPVAFWCNPISGHNTLYWYLQNLGQGPELLIRYENEEAVDDSQLPKDRFSAERLKGVDSTLKIQPAELGDSAVYLCASSLGPGDSGNTIYFGEGSWLTVV.

This clone was found once. This sequence joins TRBV7-9 and TRBJ2-2; D is perhaps TRBD2 (7 bases). CDR3 length equals 14 residues. Germline CDR1 and CDR2: SEHNR and FQNEAQ (reference sequence). V lost 7 bases and J 7 bases, leaving 16 bases between the germline ends. CDR3 nucleotides: TGTGCCAGCAAATCCCCGGGGGGCTTCGGGGAGCTGTTTTTT. Its translation is CASKSPGGFGELFF.

CDR3 protein: CATSVLTGGQGFNTGELFF. CDR3 in DNA: TGTGCCACCAGTGTCCTGACGGGGGGACAGGGTTTCAACACCGGGGAGCTGTTTTTT. V and J are TRBV24-1 and TRBJ2-2; TRBD1 aligns across 9 bases. Germline V gene sequence: CDR1 KGHDR, CDR2 SFDVKD. V shed 5 bases, J shed 2 bases, and the junction held 14 bases outside the gene matches. This CDR3 is built from 19 residues.